This T cell receptor (beta chain) appears in the sequencing data of a study of blood T cell repertoires in COVID-19. Across the whole study: PBMCs, B-cell-depleted T cells, or T cells provided the cDNA or gDNA that made up the material.

Using immunoSEQ multiplex PCR, the repertoire was profiled, and TCRdb retains in-frame clones only, with some absent. The repertoire has 150,000 to 200,000 clones, 85% of them found once; the top ten carry 3% to 3.5%. The J segment lost 2 bases and the V segment lost 3 bases, leaving 6 bases of the junction unmatched. This CDR3 has 15 residues. Germline V gives CDR1 MNHEY, CDR2 SMNVEV (reference sequence). This receptor was obtained from a human donor with acute or convalescent COVID-19. The donor label of this sample is uncertain. The rearrangement links TRBV27 to TRBJ2-7; 8 bases map to TRBD1. The sequenced sample was peripheral blood. CDR3 nucleotide sequence: TGTGCCAGCAGTTTTAGGGACAGGCCTACCTACGAGCAGTACTTC. This translates into CASSFRDRPTYEQYF.